This TCR beta chain was captured in a study of lymphopenia after photon versus proton radiotherapy (dated by TCRdb to between 2018 and 2021). General notes on the study: The immunological effects of photon versus proton radiation therapy were compared in patients with gastrointestinal tumors who developed high-grade lymphopenia. The cohort comprised 20 patients with gastrointestinal tumors who received either photon or proton therapy and then developed lymphopenia. The study was designed to characterize how the impact on the immune system differs between the two radiation modalities.

Concerning this clone itself: Its antigen is still unknown. No much larger clone exists at a distance of one base, and base qualities are not known.

To prepare the library, the immunoSEQ multiplex PCR assay was applied. T cell repertoires were profiled by deep sequencing of rearranged TCR beta loci, alongside multiparametric flow cytometry. This immuneACCESS table, as held by TCRdb, lists in-frame sequences with V and J called but not all clones. Of the missing ones, under half trace to an unresolved V gene in checked studies; the others have no known cause. The sample profile shows 16,000 or so clones; about nine tenths of them were found once. The ten largest clones take up approximately 61% of the sample. Paper-wide results and their limitations: The authors looked at the survival association only in patients who died, and they framed better survival with proton therapy as a possibility rather than a demonstrated result. Proton-treated patients stayed relatively stable during treatment, while photon-treated patients lost naive T cells and TCR diversity and gained effector/memory populations. Across the cohort, among patients who died, a greater drop in TCR diversity after the nadir was inversely correlated with overall survival time. After the lymphocyte count nadir, oligoclonal expansion, especially of CD8+ Temra cells, was observed in photon-treated repertoires, and the drop in diversity was driven by this expansion.

Sequences LGHNA (CDR1) and YSLEER (CDR2) are obtained from the germline V gene. Including the terminal cysteine and phenylalanine, the CDR3 comprises 16 residues. Of all the DNA, just the CDR3 is kept, 48 bases in frame from base 1. Clipping removes 1 base from V and 5 bases from J, with 6 as the unmatched junction base count. The receptor comes from a woman aged 55-70 years with cholangiocarcinoma. Some clones in this sample may be carry-over from other donors' samples. This chain is built from TRBV4-3 and TRBJ2-1, and 9 junctional nucleotides match TRBD2. Sequences were derived from peripheral blood, sampled from a patient treated with proton-based radiotherapy. The CDR3 protein: CASSQGASGVNNEQFF. The nucleotides are TGCGCCAGCAGCCAAGGGGCTAGCGGGGTAAACAATGAGCAGTTCTTC.